The 9 T cell receptor beta chains reported below all come from one sample, sequenced in a study of blood T cell repertoires in COVID-19. TCRdb's copy holds only in-frame clones and misses some; the assay was immunoSEQ multiplex PCR. The sample lists tens of thousands of clones, less than 85% occurring once. The sequenced sample was peripheral blood. These receptor sequences come from a man aged 50-60 years with acute or convalescent COVID-19.

This clone was counted only a few times. The V and J genes are TRBV10-3 and TRBJ1-1, with 7 nucleotides matching TRBD1. With 0 bases clipped from V and 0 bases from J, the junction kept 4 bases outside the gene matches. Germline assignment: CDR1 ENHRY and CDR2 SYGVKD. The CDR3 totals 16 residues. This CDR3 is CAISESGQTMNTEAFF. CDR3 nucleotides: TGTGCCATCAGTGAGTCGGGACAGACCATGAACACTGAAGCTTTCTTT.

CDR3 protein: CASSDSGFMNTEAFF. The CDR3 DNA is TGTGCCAGCAGTGATTCAGGGTTCATGAACACTGAAGCTTTCTTT. The V gene is TRBV6-1, the J gene TRBJ1-1; D is possibly TRBD1 (5 bases). CDR3 length: 15 residues. The V and J ends lost 3 bases and 0 bases respectively, with 11 bases between them. Germline loops: CDR1 MNHNS, CDR2 SASEGT.

The rearrangement joins TRBV2 to TRBJ1-5; D unresolved. Germline V gene lookup returns CDR1 SNHLY and CDR2 FYNNEI. This CDR3 comprises 15 residues. V was clipped by 6 bases and J by 5 bases, with 17 bases between them. The CDR3 sequence is CASSPDLLRDQPQHF. For the CDR3, the DNA is TGTGCCAGCAGCCCCGACCTCCTGCGGGATCAGCCCCAGCATTTT. Together with reference TRBV2 and TRBJ1-5, the CDR3 gives the full variable domain: EPEVTQTPSHQVTQMGQEVILRCVPISNHLYFYWYRQILGQKVEFLVSFYNNEISEKSEIFDDQFSVERPDGSNFTLKIRSTKLEDSAMYFCASSPDLLRDQPQHFGDGTRLSIL.

V usage is TRBV7-8 and J usage is TRBJ1-1; D not certain. The V gene's germline CDR1 is SGHVS and CDR2 FQNEAQ. V was clipped by 1 base and J by 0 bases, with 15 bases between them. The CDR3 has 17 amino acids. The CDR3 DNA is TGTGCCAGCAGCTTAGTCCGGTCCGAGTTCATGAACACTGAAGCTTTCTTT. As protein: CASSLVRSEFMNTEAFF. Together with reference TRBV7-8 and TRBJ1-1, the CDR3 gives the full variable domain: GAGVSQSPRYKVAKRGQDVALRCDPISGHVSLFWYQQALGQGPEFLTYFQNEAQLDKSGLPSDRFFAERPEGSVSTLKIQRTQQEDSAVYLCASSLVRSEFMNTEAFFGQGTRLTVV.

This clone was seen only once. This CDR3 reads CASSPVADSYNEQFF. CDR3 DNA sequence: TGTGCCAGCAGCCCCGTGGCAGACTCCTACAATGAGCAGTTCTTC. The chain employs TRBV6-5 and TRBJ2-1; D is unresolved. This CDR3 has 15 residues. V lost 6 bases to trimming and J lost 0 bases, with 12 bases between them. CDR1 is MNHEY and CDR2 is SVGAGI in the germline V gene.

The V and J genes are TRBV9 and TRBJ1-1, with unresolved D. The CDR3 contains 17 residues. CDR1 and CDR2 (germline): SGDLS, YYNGEE. V was shortened by 0 bases and J by 1 base, with 16 bases between the two germline ends. CDR3 protein: CASSVDPRAVGNTEAFF. DNA for the CDR3: TGTGCCAGCAGCGTAGATCCGAGGGCAGTAGGGAACACTGAAGCTTTCTTT.

The rearrangement links TRBV7-3 to TRBJ1-2; D perhaps matches TRBD1 (5 bases). Germline loops: CDR1 SGHTA, CDR2 FQGTGA. The CDR3 contains 13 residues. The V end lost 5 bases, the J end lost 8 bases, and 15 bases lay between the germline ends. The CDR3 bases are TGTGCCAGCAGCCCGGGACGGGGGGAAGGCTACACCTTC. This encodes CASSPGRGEGYTF.

The table lists this clone with a few counts. The chain carries TRBV7-3 and TRBJ2-7; TRBD1 aligns across 11 bases. From germline, CDR1 is SGHTA and CDR2 FQGTGA. The CDR3 consists of 15 residues. Losses at the gene ends were 4 bases for V and 3 bases for J; bases not matched to a gene: 5. The DNA for the CDR3 is TGTGCCAGCAGCTACGACGGGACAGGGGGCTACGAGCAGTACTTC. It specifies CASSYDGTGGYEQYF.

Only one count was recorded for this clone. V gene TRBV29-1 combines with J gene TRBJ2-3; D may be TRBD2 (5 bases). V lost 6 bases and J lost 8, with 9 bases in between. Germline-derived CDR1 and CDR2 are SQVTM and ANQGSEA. The CDR3 loop spans 10 amino acids. The CDR3 nucleotides read TGCAGCGTCCGGACTGGTACGCAGTATTTT. It specifies CSVRTGTQYF.